The next 12 T cell receptor beta chains were all read from a single sample in a study of blood T cell repertoires in COVID-19. Data came from immunoSEQ multiplex PCR; TCRdb stores just in-frame clones and leaves some out. The sample holds roughly 220,000 clones, 80% to 85% seen once. Sequenced: peripheral blood. Receptors were obtained from a woman in her twenties or thirties who had recovered from COVID-19.

This chain connects TRBV3-1 (or the pseudogene TRBV3-2) to TRBJ1-2; 7 positions agree with TRBD1. The CDR3 sequence is 14 residues long. The J segment lost 8 bases and the V segment lost 1 base, leaving 7 bases of the junction unmatched. Germline loops: CDR1 LGHDT, CDR2 YNNKEL (reference sequence). This chain's CDR3 is CASSQAEYRGGYTF. The CDR3 DNA reads TGTGCCAGCAGCCAAGCCGAGTACAGGGGCGGCTACACCTTC.

CDR3 loop: CASSPTGTSGVNEQFF. The CDR3 bases are TGCGCCAGCAGCCCTACCGGGACTAGCGGAGTTAATGAGCAGTTCTTC. The V and J genes are TRBV5-1 and TRBJ2-1, with 11 positions matching TRBD2. Germline values: CDR1 SGHRS, CDR2 YFSETQ. The CDR3 covers 16 residues. The V segment lost 4 bases and the J segment 7 bases; nucleotides outside the gene matches: 10.

This clone has just one count. The chain joins TRBV6-5 to TRBJ1-5; 8 positions match TRBD1. V lost 6 bases to trimming and J lost 6 bases; unmatched junction nucleotides: 4. The CDR3 spans 13 residues. The germline V gene encodes CDR1 MNHEY and CDR2 SVGAGI. This chain's CDR3 is CASSLDRGQPQHF. The CDR3 DNA follows: TGTGCCAGCAGCCTAGACAGGGGTCAGCCCCAGCATTTT.

This rearrangement joins TRBV27 to TRBJ1-3; 8 nucleotides line up with TRBD1. Germline CDR1 reads MNHEY; CDR2 reads SMNVEV (reference sequence). V shed 5 bases and J 3 bases; nucleotides not matched to a gene: 12. This CDR3 has 17 amino acids. In nucleotides, the CDR3 is TGTGCCAGCAGTCGATACCAACGGACAGGGCTTGGAAACACCATATATTTT. Amino acids: CASSRYQRTGLGNTIYF.

This clone appeared once. V usage is TRBV5-5 and J usage is TRBJ2-3; no firm D call. The germline V and J ends were trimmed by 1 base and 2 bases, with 11 bases remaining between them. Looked up from germline, CDR1 is SGHKS and CDR2 is YYEKEE (reference sequence). The CDR3 spans 15 residues. The CDR3 DNA reads as TGTGCCAGCAGCTTGAACAGCCAAGTCACAGATACGCAGTATTTT. Translating gives CASSLNSQVTDTQYF. The full variable domain, rest sourced from reference TRBV5-5 and TRBJ2-3, is DAGVTQSPTHLIKTRGQQVTLRCSPISGHKSVSWYQQVLGQGPQFIFQYYEKEERGRGNFPDRFSARQFPNYSSELNVNALLLGDSALYLCASSLNSQVTDTQYFGPGTRLTVL.

This clone has just a few counts. The chain combines TRBV10-2 with TRBJ2-7, with D perhaps matching TRBD1 (6 bases). The CDR3 is 16 residues long. The V gene lost 5 bases and the J gene lost 0 bases, with 17 bases spanning the gap. Looked up from germline, CDR1 is WSHSY and CDR2 is SAAADI. As DNA, the CDR3 is TGCGCCAGCAGTCTTTTGACAGGCTTGAACTCCTACGAGCAGTACTTC. Residues: CASSLLTGLNSYEQYF.

This clone has a single count. This chain links TRBV4-2 with TRBJ2-1; 8 bases are a match to TRBD2. CDR1 LGHNA and CDR2 YNFKEQ come from the germline V gene. With V trimmed by 4 bases and J by 6 bases, 5 bases remained unmatched. The CDR3 has 14 amino acids. As DNA, the CDR3 is TGTGCCAGCAGCCCAGCGGGAGTAAGCAATGAGCAGTTCTTC. This translates into CASSPAGVSNEQFF.

This chain joins TRBV19 and TRBJ1-5, with TRBD1 identical over 8 bases. Germline-derived CDR1 and CDR2 are LNHDA and SQIVND (reference sequence). The CDR3 covers 23 residues. V was pared by 4 bases and J by 2 bases, with 28 bases of the junction left unmatched. The CDR3 DNA follows: TGTGCCAGTAGTACCATGATTGAACGGCGTAGGACAGGGAGGAGTTCGGGCAATCAGCCCCAGCATTTT. Encoded protein: CASSTMIERRRTGRSSGNQPQHF.

This chain joins TRBV7-2 and TRBJ1-3, with unresolved D. The CDR3 length is 14 residues. CDR1 is SGHTA, CDR2 FQGNSA, per germline. V was trimmed by 1 base and J by 7 bases, leaving 11 bases between them. CDR3 nucleotide sequence: TGTGCCAGCAGCTTAGTATTTAGTGAGAACACCATATATTTT. Translation gives CASSLVFSENTIYF.

The gene calls are TRBV7-8 and TRBJ2-4; TRBD2 aligns across 11 bases. CDR1 and CDR2 (germline): SGHVS, FQNEAQ. This CDR3 region has 17 residues. V lost 1 base, J lost 6 bases, and 8 bases stayed unmatched. The CDR3 loop is CASSLVSLAGGLNIQYF. DNA of the CDR3: TGTGCCAGCAGCTTAGTCTCGCTAGCGGGAGGACTAAACATTCAGTACTTC. Combining the CDR3 with reference TRBV7-8 and TRBJ2-4 gives the whole variable domain GAGVSQSPRYKVAKRGQDVALRCDPISGHVSLFWYQQALGQGPEFLTYFQNEAQLDKSGLPSDRFFAERPEGSVSTLKIQRTQQEDSAVYLCASSLVSLAGGLNIQYFGAGTRLSVL.

This chain joins TRBV4-1 and TRBJ1-1; the D gene is possibly TRBD1 (5 bases). Germline V CDR1 and CDR2: MGHRA, YSYEKL. CDR3 length: 15 residues. Trimming shortened V by 1 base and J by 0 bases, and 9 bases separated the two germline ends. DNA for the CDR3: TGCGCCAGCAGCCAAGTTTTAGGGGTGAACACTGAAGCTTTCTTT. This translates into CASSQVLGVNTEAFF.

The rearrangement uses TRBV6-5 and TRBJ2-3; maybe TRBD1 (7 bases). The V gene lost 6 bases and the J gene lost 3 bases, with 13 bases spanning the gap. Germline assignment: CDR1 MNHEY and CDR2 SVGAGI. There are 14 residues in the CDR3. In DNA form, the CDR3 reads TGTGCCAGCAGGGAGGGGGCAGCGACAGATACGCAGTATTTT. It yields the protein CASREGAATDTQYF.